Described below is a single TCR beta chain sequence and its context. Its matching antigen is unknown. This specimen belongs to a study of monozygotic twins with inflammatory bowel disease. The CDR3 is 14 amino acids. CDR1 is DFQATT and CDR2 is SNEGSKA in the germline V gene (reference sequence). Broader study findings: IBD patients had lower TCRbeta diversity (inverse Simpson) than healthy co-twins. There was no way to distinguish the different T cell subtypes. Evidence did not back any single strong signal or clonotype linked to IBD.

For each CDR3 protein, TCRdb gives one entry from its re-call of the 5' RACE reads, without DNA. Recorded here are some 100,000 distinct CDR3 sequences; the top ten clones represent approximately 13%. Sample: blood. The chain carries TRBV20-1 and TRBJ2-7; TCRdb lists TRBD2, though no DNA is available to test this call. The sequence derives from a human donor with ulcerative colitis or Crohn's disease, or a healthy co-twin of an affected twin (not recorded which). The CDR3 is CSAIVSGGAYEQYF.